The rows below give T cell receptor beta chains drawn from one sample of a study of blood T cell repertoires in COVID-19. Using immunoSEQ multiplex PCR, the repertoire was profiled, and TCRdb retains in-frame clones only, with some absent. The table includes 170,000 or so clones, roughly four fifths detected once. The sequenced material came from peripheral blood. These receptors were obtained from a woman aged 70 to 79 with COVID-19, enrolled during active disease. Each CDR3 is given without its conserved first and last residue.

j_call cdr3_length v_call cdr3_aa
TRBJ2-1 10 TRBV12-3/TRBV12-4 ASSPAGGGQF
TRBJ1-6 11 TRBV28 ASIPARNSPLH
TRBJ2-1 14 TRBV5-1 ASSTLAVQSYNEQF
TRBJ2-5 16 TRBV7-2 ASSLKSRGIGAQETQY
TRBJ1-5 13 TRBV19 ASSPGLILNQPQH
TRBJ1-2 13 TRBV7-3 ASSSTGTGYYGYT
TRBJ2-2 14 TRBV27 ASSSPGQGRTGELF
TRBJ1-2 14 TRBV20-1 SASAGQGLTNYGYT
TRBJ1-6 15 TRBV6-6 ASSRTGASSYNSPLH
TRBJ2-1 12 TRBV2 ASCPDRKYNEQF
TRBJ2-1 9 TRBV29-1 SGYRGSEQF
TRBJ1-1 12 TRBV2 ASRKTLLNTEAF
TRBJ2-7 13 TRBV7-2 ASSYQGLAGNEQY
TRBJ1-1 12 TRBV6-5 ASAEPPAAFEAF
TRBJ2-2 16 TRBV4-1 ASSQERGQGGGTGELF
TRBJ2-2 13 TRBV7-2 ASSLALAGYRELF
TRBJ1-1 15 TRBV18 ASSPPGQGTRKAEAF
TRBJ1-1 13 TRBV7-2 ASSFRTGGSTEAF
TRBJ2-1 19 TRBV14 ASSQGGRTQPGQGVYNEQF
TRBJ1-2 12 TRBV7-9 ASSSNYPRYGYT
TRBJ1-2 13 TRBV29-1 SIRDRGKANYGYT
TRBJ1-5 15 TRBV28 ASSLEGMRGGNQPQH
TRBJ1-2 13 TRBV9 ASSVGGLGNYGYT
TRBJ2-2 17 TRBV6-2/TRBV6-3 ASSWNRLAGGRNTGELF
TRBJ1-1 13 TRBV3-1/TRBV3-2 ASSPNQGRIPEAF
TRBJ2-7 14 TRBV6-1 ASSEALGGKPYEQY
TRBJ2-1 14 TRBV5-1 ASSSFAGSIGNEQF